The 20 T cell receptor beta chains below all came from one sample that was sequenced in a study of blood T cells in healthy people across ages. The second PCR ran about 6 to 12 cycles with a sample-barcoded 5' primer and J-beta primers. In TCRdb, the 5' RACE reads were re-called with MiXCR into one record per CDR3 protein. Of more than 900,000 distinct CDR3 sequences in the sample, under 30% are singletons; the top ten hold about 0.8%. These same records also appear under a second study, on T cells of mothers and their children.

Source material: blood. Every receptor here comes from a girl aged 2 to 9 in good health.

This clonotype was recorded at least ten times. A much larger clone is a single base away; this may be a read error. V is TRBV12-3 or TRBV12-4 and J is TRBJ2-5, with D unclear. Between the trimmed V and J ends, which lost 6 bases and 5 bases, there was a span of 7 bases. The CDR3 covers 11 residues. In nucleotides, the CDR3 is TGTGCCAGCAGCTTTGTGGAGACCCAGTACTTC. Translation: CASSFVETQYF.

This clonotype has a handful of counts. The J gene is TRBJ2-5, the V gene TRBV28; TRBD2 matches at 7 bases. Trimming cost V 2 bases and J 11 bases; bases outside gene matches: 11. This CDR3 is 14 amino acids long. In germline, CDR1 is MDHEN, CDR2 SYDVKM. CDR3 bases: TGTGCCAGCAGTTTAGTCAGCGGGACTGAAGAGCAGTACTTC. Protein sequence: CASSLVSGTEEQYF.

The chain links TRBV19 to TRBJ2-5; 15 positions agree with TRBD2. This CDR3 comprises 17 residues. Trimming at V came to 1 base and at J to 5 bases, leaving 5 bases not matched to a gene. CDR1 LNHDA and CDR2 SQIVND come from the germline V gene (reference sequence). For the CDR3, the DNA is TGTGCCAGTAGTATAGTGGGACTAGCGGGGGGTTCGGAGACCCAGTACTTC. This sequence encodes CASSIVGLAGGSETQYF.

A word on this clonotype: Sequence at one end of the junction differs from germline and may be a read error. The chain has TRBV5-5 and TRBJ1-1; maybe TRBD1 (5 bases). CDR1 and CDR2 (germline): SGHKS, YYEKEE (reference sequence). CDR3 length equals 12 residues. The CDR3 DNA follows: TGTGCCAGCAGCTTGGAAGGGGTGGAAGCTTCCTTT. Translation gives CASSLEGVEASF.

The rearrangement links TRBV7-9 to TRBJ2-5; tentative D call: TRBD1 (6 bases). V was cut by 5 bases and J by 5 bases, with 12 bases left in between. There are 13 residues in the CDR3. The germline V gene has CDR1 SEHNR and CDR2 FQNEAQ (reference sequence). CDR3 DNA: TGTGCCAGCAGCCCCTGGGACACCGAGACCCAGTACTTC. It specifies CASSPWDTETQYF.

The V gene is TRBV14, the J gene TRBJ2-1; TRBD2 matches 9 bases. The J call may be incorrect, as the DNA end agrees better with TRBJ2-5. CDR1 SGHDN and CDR2 FVKESK come from the germline V gene. The CDR3 runs 17 residues. The DNA for the CDR3 is TGTGCCAGCAGCCATCTGAATTCTAGCGGGGTAAAAGAGACCCAGTACTTC. Encoded protein: CASSHLNSSGVKETQYF.

The chain is built from TRBV11-3 and TRBJ2-3; no clear D. Germline V gene sequence: CDR1 SGHNT, CDR2 YENEEA. The CDR3 has 14 amino acids. Trimming removed 4 bases from V and 6 bases from J, with 14 bases in between. The CDR3 nucleotides read TGTGCCAGCAGCTCAGGAGCAGCTGGGGATACGCAGTATTTT. It yields the protein CASSSGAAGDTQYF. The full variable domain, completed using reference TRBV11-3 and TRBJ2-3, is EAGVVQSPRYKIIEKKQPVAFWCNPISGHNTLYWYLQNLGQGPELLIRYENEEAVDDSQLPKDRFSAERLKGVDSTLKIQPAELGDSAVYLCASSSGAAGDTQYFGPGTRLTVL.

The V gene is TRBV7-2, the J gene TRBJ2-7, with D maybe TRBD2 (5 bases). The ends were cut back, 0 bases at V and 3 bases at J, with 18 bases in the middle. Germline values: CDR1 SGHTA, CDR2 FQGNSA. CDR3 length equals 17 residues. DNA of the CDR3: TGTGCCAGCAGCTTAGCGCCCCCATCCATGGGGAGCTACGAGCAGTACTTC. As protein: CASSLAPPSMGSYEQYF.

This chain connects TRBV4-1 to TRBJ2-4; D possibly corresponds to TRBD2 (5 bases). Trimming shortened V by 1 base and J by 9 bases, and 16 bases separated the two germline ends. The CDR3 is made up of 15 amino acids. Per germline, CDR1 MGHRA and CDR2 YSYEKL. The CDR3 coding sequence is TGCGCCAGCAGCCAAGGGAGGATAGAGGGAATCATTCAGTACTTC. Translation: CASSQGRIEGIIQYF.

This clonotype appeared once. The chain recombines TRBV28 with TRBJ2-7; the match to TRBD1 covers 8 bases. In germline, CDR1 is MDHEN, CDR2 SYDVKM. The J segment lost 5 bases and the V segment lost 6 bases, leaving 3 bases of the junction unmatched. CDR3 length: 12 residues. As DNA, the CDR3 is TGTGCCAGCAGAATGACAGGGGACGAGCAGTACTTC. Its translation: CASRMTGDEQYF. Filled out from reference TRBV28 and TRBJ2-7, the complete variable domain reads DVKVTQSSRYLVKRTGEKVFLECVQDMDHENMFWYRQDPGLGLRLIYFSYDVKMKEKGDIPEGYSVSREKKERFSLILESASTNQTSMYLCASRMTGDEQYFGPGTRLTVT.

The V call is TRBV28, the J call TRBJ2-5, with TRBD2 matching 7 bases. The CDR3 is 13 amino acids. The V segment lost 6 bases and the J segment 3 bases; nucleotides outside the gene matches: 4. Germline V gives CDR1 MDHEN, CDR2 SYDVKM. CDR3: CASRGTTEETQYF. CDR3 DNA: TGTGCCAGCAGAGGGACTACCGAAGAGACCCAGTACTTC.

This clonotype was seen at least ten times. The V call is TRBV2, the J call TRBJ2-7, with 9 bases that match TRBD1. Germline V gene sequence: CDR1 SNHLY, CDR2 FYNNEI. This CDR3 contains 14 residues. J lost 2 bases, V lost 4 bases, and 3 bases had no gene match. The DNA for the CDR3 is TGTGCCAGCAGTGCGGGACAGGGCCCCTACGAGCAGTACTTC. It translates to CASSAGQGPYEQYF.

This clonotype was seen only a few times. V is TRBV7-9 and J is TRBJ2-2; D not resolved. The CDR3 loop spans 15 amino acids. CDR1 and CDR2 (germline): SEHNR, FQNEAQ (reference sequence). The V and J ends lost 6 bases and 0 bases respectively, with 11 bases between them. The DNA for the CDR3 is TGTGCCAGCAGTAGAGGACCCACGAACACCGGGGAGCTGTTTTTT. This sequence encodes CASSRGPTNTGELFF.

In its sample, this clonotype was seen a few times. This chain links TRBV6-2 or TRBV6-3 with TRBJ2-4; no clear D. V was trimmed by 8 bases and J by 6 bases, leaving 14 bases between them. The germline V gene has CDR1 MNHEY and CDR2 SVGEGT. The CDR3 sequence is 13 residues long. DNA of the CDR3: TGTGCCAGCTCCGGTTTGAGTATAAACATTCAGTACTTC. Amino acid sequence: CASSGLSINIQYF.

The chain combines TRBV20-1 with TRBJ1-1, with no clear D. CDR3 size: 12 residues. Trimming removed 5 bases at V and 5 bases at J, with 12 bases between. The germline V gene encodes CDR1 DFQATT and CDR2 SNEGSKA (reference sequence). DNA of the CDR3: TGCAGTGCTGACCGTGGGCAGACTGAAGCTTTCTTT. This sequence encodes CSADRGQTEAFF.

This chain uses TRBV7-2 with TRBJ1-6, with 7 bases fitting TRBD1. The ends lost 5 bases at V and 10 bases at J; junction bases unmatched: 5. This CDR3 is built from 13 residues. The V gene's germline CDR1 is SGHTA and CDR2 FQGNSA. The CDR3 sequence is CASSPADRSPLHF. The CDR3 DNA reads as TGTGCCAGCAGCCCAGCGGACAGGTCACCCCTCCACTTT.

The sample holds a few counts of this clonotype. The V call is TRBV13, the J call TRBJ2-5; 7 nucleotides match TRBD1. Germline V lookup: CDR1 PRHDT, CDR2 FYEKMQ (reference sequence). V trimming: 0 bases; J trimming: 2 bases; junction bases outside the gene matches: 9. This CDR3 contains 17 residues. The CDR3 bases are TGTGCCAGCAGCTTAGGTCCCCTTCCGGGACAGCAAGAGACCCAGTACTTC. This sequence encodes CASSLGPLPGQQETQYF. The full variable domain, with the rest looked up from reference TRBV13 and TRBJ2-5, is AAGVIQSPRHLIKEKRETATLKCYPIPRHDTVYWYQQGPGQDPQFLISFYEKMQSDKGSIPDRFSAQQFSDYHSELNMSSLELGDSALYFCASSLGPLPGQQETQYFGPGTRLLVL.

The chain employs TRBV15 and TRBJ1-6; maybe TRBD1 (5 bases). The ends were cut back, 1 base at V and 7 bases at J, with 14 bases in the middle. This CDR3 has 16 residues. Germline-derived CDR1 and CDR2 are LNHNV and YYDKDF (reference sequence). CDR3 nucleotide sequence: TGTGCCACCAGCAGAGGCCGGCCAGGGAGGAATTCACCCCTCCACTTT. The encoded protein is CATSRGRPGRNSPLHF.

A few counts support this clonotype. Germline and junction disagree at one end, which may indicate a read error. The rearrangement uses TRBV9 and TRBJ2-1, with D unresolved. Germline V gives CDR1 SGDLS, CDR2 YYNGEE. The CDR3 length is 16 residues. CDR3 bases: TGTGCCAGCAGCGTAGGGGCTGCTATCTCCTACAATGAACAGTTCTTC. It translates to CASSVGAAISYNEQFF.

The CDR3 coding sequence is TGTGCCAGCAGCCCACGCCTGACTAGCGGGGGCCAAGAGACCCAGTACTTC. This encodes CASSPRLTSGGQETQYF. The chain couples TRBV11-2 to TRBJ2-5; 12 bases are shared with TRBD2. Germline lookup yields CDR1 SGHAT and CDR2 FQNNGV. Unmatched junction bases numbered 8, after V lost 5 bases and J lost 1 base. This CDR3 is 17 amino acids long.